This entry concerns a single T cell receptor beta chain. Which antigen it targets is not known. Nothing much larger sits one base from this clone, and base qualities are not available. This sample stems from a study of cytomegalovirus exposure and HLA in healthy donors (dated by TCRdb to about 2017). Looking at the study overall: The 650 to 800 repertoires of the first cohort and the roughly 120 validation repertoires were produced on the same platform, according to a later analysis. The aim of the study was to test whether cataloging public T cell receptors could identify signatures of past pathogen exposure. In addition to the first cohort of about 650 subjects, a separate validation cohort of some 120 different subjects was used. To predict cytomegalovirus infection status, the study brought together high-throughput TCR immunosequencing, statistical association of individual TCRs with disease status, and machine learning. Overall study outcomes, separate from this receptor: The validation cohort had no HLA typing available for a later analysis, so co-occurrence within that cohort was assessed over all 130 or so repertoires. In both the original and validation cohorts, the classifier was reported to diagnose cytomegalovirus status with high specificity and sensitivity. Across donors, most TCR sequences were observed very rarely, whereas some public TCRs were present in many individuals. The authors suggested that the approach could potentially be extended to other disease states and immunological phenotypes. In a later analysis, TCRs clustered in the first cohort were found to also tend to co-occur in the 100 to 150 validation repertoires, with 90% to 95% of cluster scores above 0. A few of the identified cytomegalovirus-associated TCR beta chains were confirmed in vitro to be specific for cytomegalovirus antigens. In the study, around 150 TCR beta chains were listed as associated with cytomegalovirus.

Taken from cysteine to phenylalanine, the CDR3 has 18 residues. This entry keeps only the CDR3 DNA: 54 bases, framed from base 1. Trimming removed 0 bases from V and 0 bases from J, leaving 15 bases between the germline ends. For CDR1 and CDR2, the germline V gene lists MGHRA and YSYEKL. The donors were included in the validation cohort of some 120 subjects, a group kept apart from the approximately 650-subject first cohort. Library construction relied on the immunoSEQ multiplex PCR assay. The authors processed their data as follows. To diagnose cytomegalovirus status from the catalog of TCR beta chain sequences, a statistical classification framework was built. TCRdb obtained this table from immuneACCESS and retained in-frame rearrangements with V and J assigned. These tables miss some clones; where compared with another copy, unresolved V genes account for less than half of the shortfall, and the remainder is unexplained. V, J and clone size reflect that table, while D and trimming were determined from the DNA. The sample data list about 120,000 clones, and around 87% of these were observed just once. Around 6% of the sample comes from the top ten.

The TCR comes from a young woman in good health and CMV-seropositive. The sample taken for sequencing was PBMCs. The V gene is TRBV4-1 and the J gene is TRBJ2-4, with TRBD1 as a weak D call on 6 bases. The CDR3 has the sequence CASSQDFKDSLAKNIQYF. At the DNA level, the sequence is TGCGCCAGCAGCCAAGATTTTAAGGACAGCTTAGCCAAAAACATTCAGTACTTC.